The 28 T cell receptor beta chains below were found in one sample sequenced in a study of T-cell reconstitution after alpha-beta-depleted transplantation in children. Library preparation (for TCRbeta) was performed with unique molecular identifiers. TCRdb re-called the PCR reads with MiXCR, one entry per CDR3 protein. The profile shows around 490,000 distinct CDR3 sequences, 11% of them singletons. The source was PBMCs, mostly from graft donor cells, collected 180 days after TCRalphabeta/CD19-depleted stem cell transplant. The receptors originated from a female patient under 10 years old who had a stem cell transplant for aplastic anemia, so the T cells may come from the graft donor.

The chain links TRBV20-1 to TRBJ2-5, with TRBD1 as a possible D gene (7 bases). Germline values: CDR1 DFQATT, CDR2 SNEGSKA (reference sequence). The CDR3 length is 12 residues. V lost 7 bases, J lost 7 bases, and 16 bases lay in between. The CDR3 reads CSGGRGEVTQYF. The CDR3 nucleotides are TGCAGTGGGGGCAGGGGGGAGGTGACCCAGTACTTC.

This clonotype was seen more than once but under ten times. The V and J genes are TRBV29-1 and TRBJ2-5; TRBD2 is a possible D gene (5 bases). CDR3 size: 12 residues. Germline CDR1 and CDR2: SQVTM and ANQGSEA. V was clipped by 4 bases and J by 4 bases, with 10 bases between them. This CDR3 reads CSVVRSGETQYF. Here the CDR3 DNA reads TGCAGCGTTGTTCGGAGCGGAGAGACCCAGTACTTC. Full variable domain (outside the CDR3, taken from reference TRBV29-1 and TRBJ2-5): SAVISQKPSRDICQRGTSLTIQCQVDSQVTMMFWYRQQPGQSLTLIATANQGSEATYESGFVIDKFPISRPNLTFSTLTVSNMSPEDSSIYLCSVVRSGETQYFGPGTRLLVL.

This chain uses TRBV12-3 or TRBV12-4 with TRBJ2-7; TRBD1 matches 8 bases. The CDR3 loop spans 15 amino acids. After removal of 5 bases from V and 3 bases from J, the junction contained 9 bases not matched to a gene. CDR3 loop: CASSPGTGGGYEQYV. For the CDR3, the DNA is TGTGCCAGCAGTCCCGGGACAGGTGGGGGCTACGAGCAGTACGTC.

This clonotype has a count of ten or more. J is TRBJ1-6 and V is TRBV7-3; possible D gene TRBD1, 6 bases. Germline values: CDR1 SGHTA, CDR2 FQGTGA. This CDR3 contains 15 residues. V was cut by 2 bases and J by 7 bases, with 12 bases left in between. The CDR3 is CASSLGTGTNSPLHF. In DNA, the CDR3 is TGTGCCAGCAGCTTAGGAACAGGGACGAATTCACCCCTCCACTTT.

The table lists this clonotype with many counts. The chain couples TRBV29-1 to TRBJ1-1; D call uncertain. V dropped 5 bases and J dropped 0 bases, with 1 base sitting between them. This CDR3 contains 10 residues. Per germline, CDR1 SQVTM and CDR2 ANQGSEA. The DNA for the CDR3 is TGCAGCGTTTTGAACACTGAAGCTTTCTTT. Translation: CSVLNTEAFF. Full variable domain (missing parts from reference TRBV29-1 and TRBJ1-1): SAVISQKPSRDICQRGTSLTIQCQVDSQVTMMFWYRQQPGQSLTLIATANQGSEATYESGFVIDKFPISRPNLTFSTLTVSNMSPEDSSIYLCSVLNTEAFFGQGTRLTVV.

This sequence joins TRBV9 and TRBJ1-2; the match to TRBD1 covers 12 bases. V shed 3 bases, J shed 7 bases, and the junction held 7 bases outside the gene matches. Germline CDR1 is SGDLS and CDR2 is YYNGEE. This CDR3 spans 15 amino acids. The CDR3 sequence is CASSAGTGGFGGYTF. The CDR3 DNA is TGTGCCAGCAGCGCAGGGACAGGGGGCTTCGGTGGCTACACCTTC. Filled out from reference TRBV9 and TRBJ1-2, the complete variable domain reads DSGVTQTPKHLITATGQRVTLRCSPRSGDLSVYWYQQSLDQGLQFLIQYYNGEERAKGNILERFSAQQFPDLHSELNLSSLELGDSALYFCASSAGTGGFGGYTFGSGTRLTVV.

Only a few counts were recorded for this clonotype. V usage is TRBV27 and J usage is TRBJ2-7; D possibly corresponds to TRBD1 (6 bases). V lost 4 bases, J lost 2 bases, and 9 bases lay in between. Germline CDR1 reads MNHEY; CDR2 reads SMNVEV (reference sequence). The CDR3 is 13 amino acids. The CDR3 DNA reads TGTGCCAGCAGTTACAGGGAAGCCTACGAGCAGTACTTC. Encoded protein: CASSYREAYEQYF.

This clonotype was seen repeatedly, ten times or more. The chain couples TRBV12-3 or TRBV12-4 to TRBJ2-3, with 9 bases matching TRBD1. The CDR3 sequence is 14 residues long. J gave up 6 bases and V 6 bases, and 7 bases lay outside the gene matches. For the CDR3, the DNA is TGTGCCAGCAGATCGGGGACAGGGCAGGATACGCAGTATTTT. Its protein product is CASRSGTGQDTQYF.

There are many counts of this clonotype. V is TRBV7-9 and J is TRBJ2-7, with D tentatively TRBD2 (6 bases). Germline CDR1 is SEHNR and CDR2 is FQNEAQ (reference sequence). This CDR3 region has 14 residues. Trimming stripped 5 bases from V and 1 base from J, with 12 bases between. The chain's CDR3 is CASSPGGTSYEQYF. Here the CDR3 DNA reads TGTGCCAGCAGCCCCGGAGGGACTTCCTACGAGCAGTACTTC.

The chain carries TRBV5-6 and TRBJ2-7, with 8 bases matching TRBD2. There are 16 residues in the CDR3. Germline CDR1 reads SGHDT; CDR2 reads YYEEEE. V dropped 2 bases and J dropped 4; count of bases not matched to a gene: 11. CDR3 nucleotide sequence: TGTGCCAGCAGCTTTAGGCGTGGTAGCGGGGTGTACGAGCAGTACTTC. Its protein product is CASSFRRGSGVYEQYF.

This clonotype has only a few counts. This CDR3 reads CASSYQGVLITDTQYF. The DNA of the CDR3 is TGTGCCAGCAGTTACCAGGGAGTCCTGATCACAGATACGCAGTATTTT. This chain uses TRBV6-2 or TRBV6-3 with TRBJ2-3; D is tentatively TRBD1 or TRBD2 (5 bases each). This CDR3 has 16 amino acids. The ends were cut back, 2 bases at V and 2 bases at J, with 14 bases in the middle. From germline, CDR1 is MNHEY and CDR2 SVGEGT.

The chain combines TRBV25-1 with TRBJ2-3; no clear D. Trimming left V 5 bases short and J 6 bases short, with 9 bases between. This CDR3 contains 12 residues. Germline CDR1 is MGHDK and CDR2 is SYGVNS. The DNA of the CDR3 is TGTGCCAGCAGTATCAGACCGGATACGCAGTATTTT. Its protein is CASSIRPDTQYF. Full variable domain (outside the CDR3, taken from reference TRBV25-1 and TRBJ2-3): EADIYQTPRYLVIGTGKKITLECSQTMGHDKMYWYQQDPGMELHLIHYSYGVNSTEKGDLSSESTVSRIRTEHFPLTLESARPSHTSQYLCASSIRPDTQYFGPGTRLTVL.

V and J are TRBV20-1 and TRBJ2-1, with D possibly being TRBD2 (6 bases). The CDR3 consists of 15 residues. Trimming stripped 2 bases from V and 0 bases from J, with 11 bases between. The germline V gene encodes CDR1 DFQATT and CDR2 SNEGSKA (reference sequence). The CDR3 DNA is TGCAGTGCTAGAAACCCACTAGCCTCCTACAATGAGCAGTTCTTC. It yields the protein CSARNPLASYNEQFF.

V gene TRBV25-1 combines with J gene TRBJ1-2, with a tentative D call TRBD1 (6 bases). CDR1 is MGHDK, CDR2 SYGVNS, per germline. This CDR3 has 15 residues. Trimming pared 1 base from V and 3 bases from J, leaving 12 bases between. CDR3 residues: CASSELDSRDYGYTF. The CDR3 DNA sequence: TGTGCCAGCAGTGAATTGGACAGTCGGGACTATGGCTACACCTTC.

The chain carries TRBV6-1 and TRBJ1-4; 7 bases map to TRBD1. V lost 6 bases to trimming and J lost 6 bases; unmatched junction nucleotides: 10. Germline V gives CDR1 MNHNS, CDR2 SASEGT. The CDR3 is 15 residues long. The CDR3 DNA reads TGTGCCAGCAGCGTTACGACAGGGCCTTATGAAAAACTGTTTTTT. Its protein product is CASSVTTGPYEKLFF.

This clonotype was recorded many times. The chain has TRBV3-1 and TRBJ2-5; D tentatively fits TRBD1 or TRBD2 (5 bases each). Germline CDR1 reads LGHDT; CDR2 reads YNNKEL (reference sequence). V gave up 7 bases and J gave up 4 bases, with 13 bases separating them. This CDR3 is built from 13 residues. CDR3 sequence reads: CASIGGPIETQYF. DNA for the CDR3: TGTGCCAGCATTGGGGGACCGATAGAGACCCAGTACTTC.

This clonotype was counted a few times. The gene calls are TRBV24-1 and TRBJ2-1; TRBD2 is a possible D gene (6 bases). The CDR3 is made up of 14 amino acids. Germline CDR1 KGHDR, CDR2 SFDVKD. V was clipped by 5 bases and J by 6 bases, with 13 bases between them. In nucleotides, the CDR3 is TGTGCCACCAGTGGGCCTAGCGCCAGCAATGAGCAGTTCTTC. Protein product: CATSGPSASNEQFF.

The CDR3 DNA reads as TGTGCCAGCAGCCACGGGGGCTGGGGGACGAAGACCCAGTACTTC. Amino acid sequence: CASSHGGWGTKTQYF. The V gene is TRBV3-1, the J gene TRBJ2-5; D possibly matches TRBD1 or TRBD2 (6 bases each). The CDR3 has 15 amino acids. Trimming shortened V by 3 bases and J by 6 bases, and 17 bases separated the two germline ends. CDR1 is LGHDT and CDR2 is YNNKEL in the germline V gene (reference sequence).

J is TRBJ2-1 and V is TRBV2, with 12 bases lining up with TRBD2. Germline V CDR1 and CDR2: SNHLY, FYNNEI. The CDR3 length is 15 residues. The V gene end was trimmed by 3 bases and the J gene end by 5 bases; junction bases not matched to a gene: 2. The CDR3 bases are TGTGCCAGCAGTGATGGACTAGCGGGAAACAATGAGCAGTTCTTC. Amino acid sequence: CASSDGLAGNNEQFF.

This clonotype turned up a few times. V is TRBV18 and J is TRBJ2-3; 13 bases line up with TRBD2. The V segment lost 3 bases and the J segment 6 bases; nucleotides outside the gene matches: 6. Germline CDR1 is KGHSH and CDR2 is LQKENI. This CDR3 comprises 16 residues. The CDR3 is CASSPWTSGRSDTQYF. CDR3 DNA sequence: TGTGCCAGCTCACCCTGGACTAGCGGGAGATCGGATACGCAGTATTTT.

The rearrangement joins TRBV5-1 to TRBJ2-1; either TRBD1 or TRBD2 may supply D (5 bases each). V dropped 0 bases and J dropped 5 bases, with 21 bases sitting between them. The CDR3 is 18 amino acids. Germline CDR1 SGHRS, CDR2 YFSETQ. CDR3 DNA sequence: TGCGCCAGCAGCTTGGAGCTGGGCGCCCCCCGGGGCGACAATGAGCAGTTCTTC. Translation gives CASSLELGAPRGDNEQFF.

This clonotype was counted at least ten times. The gene calls are TRBV20-1 and TRBJ2-7; 8 bases are shared with TRBD1. Germline CDR1 reads DFQATT; CDR2 reads SNEGSKA (reference sequence). The V segment lost 6 bases and the J segment 3 bases; nucleotides outside the gene matches: 4. CDR3 length equals 12 residues. The CDR3 DNA sequence: TGCAGTGCCGGGGACAGGTACTACGAGCAGTACTTC. It is translated as CSAGDRYYEQYF.

Concerning this clonotype: A much bigger clone sits one base away, suggesting this may be a read error. This rearrangement joins TRBV5-1 to TRBJ2-1, with D uncertain. Germline V gene data show CDR1 as SGHRS and CDR2 as YFSETQ. The V end lost 0 bases, the J end lost 0 bases, and 10 bases lay between the germline ends. CDR3 length equals 16 residues. The DNA of the CDR3 is TGCGCCAGCAGCTTGGGGGGTATCATCTCCTACAATGAGCAGTTCTTC. This codes for CASSLGGIISYNEQFF. Based on the CDR3 plus reference TRBV5-1 and TRBJ2-1, the full variable domain is KAGVTQTPRYLIKTRGQQVTLSCSPISGHRSVSWYQQTPGQGLQFLFEYFSETQRNKGNFPGRFSGRQFSNSRSEMNVSTLELGDSALYLCASSLGGIISYNEQFFGPGTRLTVL.

The chain joins TRBV7-8 to TRBJ1-1, with D perhaps TRBD1 (5 bases). Germline CDR1 SGHVS, CDR2 FQNEAQ. This CDR3 comprises 12 residues. Trimming left V 6 bases short and J 7 bases short, with 12 bases between. In DNA, the CDR3 is TGTGCCAGCAGGCTCCCAACAGGTGAAGCTTTCTTT. This codes for CASRLPTGEAFF. The full variable domain, its missing parts supplied by reference TRBV7-8 and TRBJ1-1, is GAGVSQSPRYKVAKRGQDVALRCDPISGHVSLFWYQQALGQGPEFLTYFQNEAQLDKSGLPSDRFFAERPEGSVSTLKIQRTQQEDSAVYLCASRLPTGEAFFGQGTRLTVV.

CDR3 bases: TGTGCCAGCAGTTGGTACAGCTCTGGCACAGATACGCAGTATTTT. It is translated as CASSWYSSGTDTQYF. The rearrangement uses TRBV6-2 or TRBV6-3 and TRBJ2-3; no clear D gene. Germline V gene lookup returns CDR1 MNHEY and CDR2 SVGEGT. The V end lost 4 bases, the J end lost 1 base, and 12 bases lay between the germline ends. CDR3 length: 15 residues.

This clonotype was found a few times. This chain joins TRBV20-1 and TRBJ2-5; D is possibly TRBD2 (6 bases). V shed 5 bases and J shed 0 bases, with 13 bases lying between them. This CDR3 has 14 residues. CDR1 and CDR2 (germline): DFQATT, SNEGSKA (reference sequence). The CDR3 region has the DNA TGCAGTGCTCGTAGCGGCTACTACCAAGAGACCCAGTACTTC. Residues: CSARSGYYQETQYF.

V and J are TRBV27 and TRBJ2-7; D not certain. The germline V and J ends were trimmed by 2 bases and 0 bases, with 11 bases remaining between them. Germline V gene data show CDR1 as MNHEY and CDR2 as SMNVEV (reference sequence). CDR3 length equals 15 residues. CDR3 DNA sequence: TGTGCCAGCAGTTTAGGTCCCTCTAGCTCCTACGAGCAGTACGTC. This codes for CASSLGPSSSYEQYV.

V is TRBV2 and J is TRBJ2-7, with 9 bases fitting TRBD1. The CDR3 is 15 amino acids. The germline V gene encodes CDR1 SNHLY and CDR2 FYNNEI. J was trimmed by 2 bases and V by 8 bases; bases with no gene match: 10. CDR3 in amino acids: CASSLRDRVPYEQYV. For the CDR3, the DNA is TGTGCCAGCTCCCTCCGGGACAGGGTGCCCTACGAGCAGTACGTC.